A single sample gave rise to the 10 T cell receptor beta chains below, sequenced in a study of blood T cell repertoires in COVID-19. Some clones are missing from TCRdb's copy, which holds only in-frame ones; the method was immunoSEQ multiplex PCR. The sample contains around 300,000 clones, 80% to 90% of which appear only once. The specimen sequenced was PBMCs or T cells enriched from blood (not recorded which). The receptor source for this set is a woman between 18 and 29 years old who had recovered from COVID-19.

The chain recombines TRBV7-9 with TRBJ2-5; D might be TRBD2 (5 bases). The CDR3 extends over 14 amino acids. Germline values: CDR1 SEHNR, CDR2 FQNEAQ (reference sequence). Trimming stripped 5 bases from V and 5 bases from J, with 15 bases between. In DNA form, the CDR3 reads TGTGCCAGCAGCCCTCGGGGAGCTCGGGAGACCCAGTACTTC. Translation gives CASSPRGARETQYF. Looking up the rest from reference TRBV7-9 and TRBJ2-5 gives the full variable domain: DTGVSQNPRHKITKRGQNVTFRCDPISEHNRLYWYRQTLGQGPEFLTYFQNEAQLEKSRLLSDRFSAERPKGSFSTLEIQRTEQGDSAMYLCASSPRGARETQYFGPGTRLLVL.

This sequence joins TRBV18 and TRBJ1-5; TRBD1 matches at 7 bases. Germline lookup yields CDR1 KGHSH and CDR2 LQKENI. J was trimmed by 1 base and V by 6 bases; bases with no gene match: 3. This CDR3 has 14 residues. The CDR3 DNA follows: TGTGCCAGCTCTCGACAGGGAAGCAATCAGCCCCAGCATTTT. Translating gives CASSRQGSNQPQHF.

The chain employs TRBV28 and TRBJ1-5, with D hard to call. This CDR3 spans 16 amino acids. Trimming shortened V by 3 bases and J by 0 bases, and 12 bases separated the two germline ends. Per germline, CDR1 MDHEN and CDR2 SYDVKM. The CDR3 protein is CASSFYRVYSNQPQHF. CDR3 DNA: TGTGCCAGCAGTTTTTACCGGGTCTATAGCAATCAGCCCCAGCATTTT.

CDR3 coding DNA: TGTGCCAGCGGTCGACTCACAGGGTCTAATGAAAAACTGTTTTTT. As protein: CASGRLTGSNEKLFF. The chain links TRBV2 to TRBJ1-4; maybe TRBD1 (6 bases). V lost 8 bases to trimming and J lost 3 bases, with 16 bases between them. The germline V gene encodes CDR1 SNHLY and CDR2 FYNNEI. The CDR3 has 15 amino acids.

The chain couples TRBV19 to TRBJ2-7; 7 nucleotides line up with TRBD1. The CDR3 is 15 amino acids. The germline CDR1 and CDR2 sequences are LNHDA and SQIVND (reference sequence). V lost 3 bases, J lost 6 bases, and 11 bases stayed unmatched. CDR3 loop: CASSISRTGSSEQYF. The CDR3 DNA reads as TGTGCCAGTAGTATTTCCAGGACAGGTTCGTCCGAGCAGTACTTC. The full variable domain, in which reference TRBV19 and TRBJ2-7 provide the parts outside the CDR3, is DGGITQSPKYLFRKEGQNVTLSCEQNLNHDAMYWYRQDPGQGLRLIYYSQIVNDFQKGDIAEGYSVSREKKESFPLTVTSAQKNPTAFYLCASSISRTGSSEQYFGPGTRLTVT.

This chain links TRBV7-2 with TRBJ1-5, with 7 bases fitting TRBD1. The CDR3 is 15 amino acids. With V trimmed by 5 bases and J by 0 bases, 4 bases remained unmatched. Looked up from germline, CDR1 is SGHTA and CDR2 is FQGNSA. CDR3 protein: CASSARTGSNQPQHF. The CDR3 bases are TGTGCCAGCAGCGCACGGACAGGTAGCAATCAGCCCCAGCATTTT.

The CDR3 DNA reads TGTGCCAGTAGCACCACAGGGAACTACGAGCAGTACTTC. Translated, it gives CASSTTGNYEQYF. The chain couples TRBV19 to TRBJ2-7; possibly TRBD1 for D (6 bases). V was cut by 6 bases and J by 3 bases, with 12 bases left in between. Germline V gene lookup returns CDR1 LNHDA and CDR2 SQIVND (reference sequence). CDR3 length: 13 amino acids.

V gene TRBV3-1 (or the pseudogene TRBV3-2) combines with J gene TRBJ2-1; a possible D gene is TRBD2 (5 bases). The V end lost 1 base, the J end lost 9 bases, and 19 bases lay between the germline ends. CDR1 and CDR2 (germline): LGHDT, YNNKEL (reference sequence). This CDR3 comprises 16 residues. The CDR3 coding sequence is TGTGCCAGCAGCCAAGCCCCTAGCTATAGGCGCGGTGAGCAGTTCTTC. This translates into CASSQAPSYRRGEQFF.

The chain combines TRBV9 with TRBJ1-6, with 11 bases that match TRBD1. The V gene end was trimmed by 0 bases and the J gene end by 8 bases; junction bases not matched to a gene: 7. The CDR3 loop spans 17 amino acids. Germline V gene data show CDR1 as SGDLS and CDR2 as YYNGEE. The CDR3 loop reads CASSVASGQGAYSPLHF. CDR3 nucleotide sequence: TGTGCCAGCAGCGTAGCATCCGGACAGGGGGCTTATTCACCCCTCCACTTT.

The V gene is TRBV6-1, the J gene TRBJ1-2, with TRBD1 as a possible D gene (5 bases). The CDR3 is made up of 14 amino acids. The ends were cut back, 3 bases at V and 7 bases at J, with 15 bases in the middle. Per germline, CDR1 MNHNS and CDR2 SASEGT. In DNA, the CDR3 is TGTGCCAGCAGTGACCTACTCCAGGGAGGTGGCTACACCTTC. This encodes CASSDLLQGGGYTF.